The TCR beta chain under discussion was sequenced for a study of Graves' ophthalmopathy and Graves' hyperthyroidism. This clonotype was picked up many times. As the template, RNA transcripts were used to amplify TCR beta CDR3 regions. HTBI primers were used in a first-round RT-PCR, which preceded a second-round multiplex PCR. Each CDR3 protein gets one entry after TCRdb re-called the multiplex PCR reads with MiXCR. Among hundreds of thousands of distinct CDR3 sequences, approximately 40% were seen once, and the ten largest hold 44%. Germline V gene sequence: CDR1 SQVTM, CDR2 ANQGSEA. V trimming: 5 bases; J trimming: 6 bases; junction bases outside the gene matches: 3. The CDR3 extends over 12 amino acids.

The chain is built from TRBV29-1 and TRBJ1-1, with 10 positions matching TRBD1. Sequencing input: peripheral blood. This sequence was found in an adult man with Graves' ophthalmopathy. The CDR3 sequence is CSVRGQGSEAFF. In DNA form, the CDR3 reads TGCAGCGTTCGGGGACAGGGGTCTGAAGCTTTCTTT.